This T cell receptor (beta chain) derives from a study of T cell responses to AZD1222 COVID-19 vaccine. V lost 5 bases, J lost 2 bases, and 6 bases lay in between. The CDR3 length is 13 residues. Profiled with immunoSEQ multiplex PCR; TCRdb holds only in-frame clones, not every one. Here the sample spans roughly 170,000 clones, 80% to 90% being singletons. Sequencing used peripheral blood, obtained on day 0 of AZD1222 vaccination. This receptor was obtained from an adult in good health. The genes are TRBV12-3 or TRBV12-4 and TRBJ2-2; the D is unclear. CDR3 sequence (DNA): TGTGCCAGCAGTGAGCTCAACACCGGGGAGCTGTTTTTT. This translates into CASSELNTGELFF.